The 8 T cell receptor beta chains below all came from one sample that was sequenced in a study of blood T cell repertoires in COVID-19. Libraries were prepared by immunoSEQ multiplex PCR; TCRdb keeps only in-frame clonotypes and omits some of them. The sample yields some 220,000 clones, 85% seen once. The sequenced sample consisted of peripheral blood. The source is a man aged 50 to 59 with COVID-19, enrolled during active disease.

This clone was seen a handful of times. The J gene is TRBJ1-2, the V gene TRBV7-8; 7 nucleotides match TRBD1. The junction had 3 bases not matched to a gene; V was cut back by 3 bases and J by 2 bases. CDR1 and CDR2 from the germline V gene are SGHVS and FQNEAQ. This CDR3 region has 14 residues. The CDR3 DNA reads as TGTGCCAGCAGCTTTCGGACAGGAAACTATGGCTACACCTTC. This codes for CASSFRTGNYGYTF.

This chain joins TRBV10-3 and TRBJ1-1; 8 positions match TRBD1. Germline V gene sequence: CDR1 ENHRY, CDR2 SYGVKD. The CDR3 sequence is 14 residues long. The trim removed 5 bases at V and 5 bases at J, leaving 7 bases unmatched. The DNA for the CDR3 is TGTGCCATCAGTCAGGGGGCAAAGGGAACTGAAGCTTTCTTT. This encodes CAISQGAKGTEAFF.

A few counts support this clone. The gene calls are TRBV29-1 and TRBJ2-2; D gene uncertain. The CDR3 length is 14 residues. From germline, CDR1 is SQVTM and CDR2 ANQGSEA. Between the trimmed V and J ends, which lost 5 bases and 0 bases, there was a span of 10 bases. The CDR3 DNA reads TGCAGCGTTCGACACCAGACGAACACCGGGGAGCTGTTTTTT. This encodes CSVRHQTNTGELFF.

This sequence joins TRBV3-1 (or the pseudogene TRBV3-2) and TRBJ2-2; D is ambiguous. The CDR3 loop spans 14 amino acids. Trimming left V 4 bases short and J 0 bases short, with 6 bases between. Germline lookup yields CDR1 LGHDT and CDR2 YNNKEL (reference sequence). CDR3 region: CASSPVANTGELFF. CDR3 DNA: TGTGCCAGCAGCCCGGTCGCGAACACCGGGGAGCTGTTTTTT.

The chain recombines TRBV2 with TRBJ1-1; the D is unclear. Trimming stripped 7 bases from V and 4 bases from J, with 16 bases between. The V gene's germline CDR1 is SNHLY and CDR2 FYNNEI. The CDR3 sequence is 14 residues long. CDR3 DNA: TGTGCCAGCAATACTGACCCCGAGGGCACTGAAGCTTTCTTT. It codes for CASNTDPEGTEAFF.

This chain joins TRBV30 and TRBJ2-2, with D uncertain. Between the trimmed V and J ends, which lost 4 bases and 3 bases, there was a span of 9 bases. The CDR3 covers 13 residues. Germline assignment: CDR1 GTSNPN and CDR2 SVGIG (reference sequence). In DNA, the CDR3 is TGTGCCTGGAACTTTAAGCACACCGGGGAGCTGTTTTTT. This codes for CAWNFKHTGELFF. The variable domain in full, completed from reference TRBV30 and TRBJ2-2, reads SQTIHQWPATLVQPVGSPLSLECTVEGTSNPNLYWYRQAAGRGLQLLFYSVGIGQISSEVPQNLSASRPQDRQFILSSKKLLLSDSGFYLCAWNFKHTGELFFGEGSRLTVL.

The J gene is TRBJ1-3, the V gene TRBV28, with unresolved D. This CDR3 has 16 amino acids. The germline gives CDR1 MDHEN, CDR2 SYDVKM. The ends were cut back, 6 bases at V and 0 bases at J, with 15 bases in the middle. The CDR3 sequence is CASRLNRPFSGNTIYF. CDR3 coding DNA: TGTGCCAGCAGACTGAACAGACCCTTCTCTGGAAACACCATATATTTT. Combining the CDR3 with reference TRBV28 and TRBJ1-3 gives the whole variable domain DVKVTQSSRYLVKRTGEKVFLECVQDMDHENMFWYRQDPGLGLRLIYFSYDVKMKEKGDIPEGYSVSREKKERFSLILESASTNQTSMYLCASRLNRPFSGNTIYFGEGSWLTVV.

This chain joins TRBV20-1 and TRBJ1-6; D gene ambiguous. V was trimmed by 3 bases and J by 4 bases, leaving 7 bases between them. The CDR3 length is 13 residues. Germline V gene data show CDR1 as DFQATT and CDR2 as SNEGSKA (reference sequence). The CDR3 region is CSASEQYNSPLHF. The CDR3 nucleotides are TGCAGTGCTAGTGAACAGTATAATTCACCCCTCCACTTT.